This T cell receptor beta chain was captured by sequencing in a study of CD8+ T cells in alopecia areata. Study-wide background: The study gave treated patients oral tofacitinib at 5 to 10 mg twice daily.

Study-level points and caveats: Across lesional scalp, and particularly alopecia totalis/universalis, clonality surpassed that of normal scalp.

Extracted from the samples, RNA was reverse transcribed into cDNA to serve as the sequencing template. The assay was immunoSEQ multiplex PCR, and TCRdb's table has in-frame clones only and misses some. The sample records more than 200,000 clones, roughly two thirds being singletons. Concerning this clone: The antigen is unknown.

Lesional scalp tissue (obtained by punch biopsy) and peripheral blood were collected from alopecia areata patients. The receptor comes from a human donor with alopecia areata. The source was CD4+ T cells sorted from blood, collected at week 0.

The DNA for the CDR3 is TGTGCCAGCAGAAACAGGGGGCGCACAGATACGCAGTATTTT. Translating it yields CASRNRGRTDTQYF. The chain combines TRBV2 with TRBJ2-3; 9 positions agree with TRBD1. CDR1 is SNHLY, CDR2 FYNNEI, per germline. V lost 6 bases to trimming and J lost 1 base; unmatched junction nucleotides: 2. The CDR3 runs 14 residues.